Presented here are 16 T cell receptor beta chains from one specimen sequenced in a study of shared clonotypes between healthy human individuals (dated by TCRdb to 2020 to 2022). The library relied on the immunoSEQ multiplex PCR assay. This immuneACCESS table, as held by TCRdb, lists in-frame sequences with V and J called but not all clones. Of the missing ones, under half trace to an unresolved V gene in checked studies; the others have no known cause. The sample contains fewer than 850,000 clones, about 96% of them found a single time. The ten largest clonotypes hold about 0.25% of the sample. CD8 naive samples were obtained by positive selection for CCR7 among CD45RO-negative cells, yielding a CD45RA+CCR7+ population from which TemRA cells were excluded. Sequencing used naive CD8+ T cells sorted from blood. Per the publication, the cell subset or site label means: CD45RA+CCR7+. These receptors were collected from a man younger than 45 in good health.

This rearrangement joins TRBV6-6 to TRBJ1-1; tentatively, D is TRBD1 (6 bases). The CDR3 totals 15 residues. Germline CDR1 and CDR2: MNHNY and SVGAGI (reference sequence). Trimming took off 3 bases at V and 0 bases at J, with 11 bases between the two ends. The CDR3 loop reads CASSYSGQMNTEAFF. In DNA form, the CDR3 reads TGTGCCAGCAGTTATTCGGGACAAATGAACACTGAAGCTTTCTTT.

This CDR3 reads CASSQTSSYNEQFF. The CDR3 bases are TGTGCCAGCAGCCAAACGAGCTCCTACAATGAGCAGTTCTTC. J is TRBJ2-1 and V is TRBV11-3; D is unresolved. The CDR3 sequence is 14 residues long. The germline V and J ends were trimmed by 5 bases and 0 bases, with 8 bases remaining between them. Germline V CDR1 and CDR2: SGHNT, YENEEA.

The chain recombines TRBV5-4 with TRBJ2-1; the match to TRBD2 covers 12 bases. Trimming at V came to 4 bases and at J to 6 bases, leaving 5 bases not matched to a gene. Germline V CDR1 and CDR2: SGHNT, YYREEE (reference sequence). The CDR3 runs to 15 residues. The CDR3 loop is CASSLTSGRINEQFF. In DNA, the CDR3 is TGTGCCAGCAGCCTGACTAGCGGGAGAATCAATGAGCAGTTCTTC.

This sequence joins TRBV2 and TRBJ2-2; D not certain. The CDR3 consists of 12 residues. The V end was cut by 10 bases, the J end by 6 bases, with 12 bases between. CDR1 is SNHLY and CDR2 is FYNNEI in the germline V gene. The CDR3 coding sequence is TGTGCCACTTTCTACCCGGCCGGGGAGCTGTTTTTT. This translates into CATFYPAGELFF.

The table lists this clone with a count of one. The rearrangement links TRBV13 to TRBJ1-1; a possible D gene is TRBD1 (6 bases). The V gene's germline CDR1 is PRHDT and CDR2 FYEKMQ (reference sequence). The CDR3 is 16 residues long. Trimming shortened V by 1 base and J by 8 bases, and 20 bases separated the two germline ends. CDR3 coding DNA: TGTGCCAGCAGCTTAGAGTTAAGGGACACGCCTTCCGAAGCTTTCTTT. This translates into CASSLELRDTPSEAFF.

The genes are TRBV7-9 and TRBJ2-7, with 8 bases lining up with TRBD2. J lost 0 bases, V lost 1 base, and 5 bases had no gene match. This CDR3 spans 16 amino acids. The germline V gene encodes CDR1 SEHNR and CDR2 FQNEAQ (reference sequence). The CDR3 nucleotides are TGTGCCAGCAGCTTAGACATAGCGGGACGCTCCTACGAGCAGTACTTC. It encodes CASSLDIAGRSYEQYF.

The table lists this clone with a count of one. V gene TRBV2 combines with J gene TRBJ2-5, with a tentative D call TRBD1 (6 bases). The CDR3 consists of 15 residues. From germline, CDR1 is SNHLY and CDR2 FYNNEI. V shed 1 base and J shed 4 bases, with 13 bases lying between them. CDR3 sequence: CASSEGSLGGETQYF. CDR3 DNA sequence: TGTGCCAGCAGTGAAGGATCACTAGGGGGAGAGACCCAGTACTTC.

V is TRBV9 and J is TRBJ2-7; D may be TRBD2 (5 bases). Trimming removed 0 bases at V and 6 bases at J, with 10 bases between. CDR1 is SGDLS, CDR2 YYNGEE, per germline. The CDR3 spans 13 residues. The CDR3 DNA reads TGTGCCAGCAGCGTAGGGAGGTACTCCGAGCAGTACTTC. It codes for CASSVGRYSEQYF. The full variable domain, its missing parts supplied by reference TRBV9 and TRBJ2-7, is DSGVTQTPKHLITATGQRVTLRCSPRSGDLSVYWYQQSLDQGLQFLIQYYNGEERAKGNILERFSAQQFPDLHSELNLSSLELGDSALYFCASSVGRYSEQYFGPGTRLTVT.

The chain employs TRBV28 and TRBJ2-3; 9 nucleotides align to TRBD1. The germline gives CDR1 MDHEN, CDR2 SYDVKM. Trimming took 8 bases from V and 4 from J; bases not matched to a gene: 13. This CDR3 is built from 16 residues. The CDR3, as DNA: TGTGCCAGCGCTGGAGTTGGGACAGGGAGCCCAGATACGCAGTATTTT. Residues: CASAGVGTGSPDTQYF.

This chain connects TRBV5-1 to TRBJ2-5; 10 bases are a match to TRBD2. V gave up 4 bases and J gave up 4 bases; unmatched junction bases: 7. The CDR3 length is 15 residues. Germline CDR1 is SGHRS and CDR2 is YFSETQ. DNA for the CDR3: TGCGCCAGCAGCAGGACTAGCGGACGAGGAGAGACCCAGTACTTC. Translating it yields CASSRTSGRGETQYF. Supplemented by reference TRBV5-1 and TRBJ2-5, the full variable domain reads KAGVTQTPRYLIKTRGQQVTLSCSPISGHRSVSWYQQTPGQGLQFLFEYFSETQRNKGNFPGRFSGRQFSNSRSEMNVSTLELGDSALYLCASSRTSGRGETQYFGPGTRLLVL.

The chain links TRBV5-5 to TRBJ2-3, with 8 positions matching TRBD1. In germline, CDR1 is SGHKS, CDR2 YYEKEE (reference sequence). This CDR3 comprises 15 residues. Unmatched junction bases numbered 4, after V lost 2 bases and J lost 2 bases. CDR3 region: CASSLRQGYTDTQYF. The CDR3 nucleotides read TGTGCCAGCAGCTTAAGACAGGGGTACACAGATACGCAGTATTTT.

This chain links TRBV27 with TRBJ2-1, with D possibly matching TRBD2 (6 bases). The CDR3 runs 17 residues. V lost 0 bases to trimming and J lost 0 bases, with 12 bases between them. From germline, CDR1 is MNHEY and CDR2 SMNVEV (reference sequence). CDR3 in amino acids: CASSLSSRETSYNEQFF. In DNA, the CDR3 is TGTGCCAGCAGTTTATCGTCCCGGGAGACCTCCTACAATGAGCAGTTCTTC.

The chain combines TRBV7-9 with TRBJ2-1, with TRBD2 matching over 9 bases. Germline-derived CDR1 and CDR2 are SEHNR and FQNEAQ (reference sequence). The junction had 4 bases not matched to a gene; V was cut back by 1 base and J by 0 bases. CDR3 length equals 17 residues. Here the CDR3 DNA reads TGTGCCAGCAGCTTAGGGGCAGCGGGAGGCTCCTACAATGAGCAGTTCTTC. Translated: CASSLGAAGGSYNEQFF.

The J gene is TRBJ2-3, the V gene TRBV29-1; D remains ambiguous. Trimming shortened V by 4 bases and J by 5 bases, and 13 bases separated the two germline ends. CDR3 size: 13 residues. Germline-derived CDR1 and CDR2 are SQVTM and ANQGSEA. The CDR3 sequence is CSVVSVTEDTQYF. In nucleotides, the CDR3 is TGCAGCGTTGTTTCGGTAACGGAAGATACGCAGTATTTT.

The CDR3 coding sequence is TGTGCCAGCAGCTTGGTGACAGGCTCGCTCTTGAACACTGAAGCTTTCTTT. Encoded protein: CASSLVTGSLLNTEAFF. The chain has TRBV5-5 and TRBJ1-1, with D possibly TRBD1 on 6 matching bases. This CDR3 region has 17 residues. Germline CDR1 is SGHKS and CDR2 is YYEKEE (reference sequence). Trimming left V 0 bases short and J 0 bases short, with 15 bases between.

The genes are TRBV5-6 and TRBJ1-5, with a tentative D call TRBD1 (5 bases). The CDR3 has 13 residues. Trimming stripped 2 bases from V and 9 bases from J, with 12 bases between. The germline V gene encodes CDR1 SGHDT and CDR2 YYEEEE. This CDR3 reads CASSFGPGGPQHF. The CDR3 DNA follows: TGTGCCAGCAGCTTTGGGCCCGGGGGGCCCCAGCATTTT.